This T cell receptor beta chain originates from a study of T cell repertoires in cytomegalovirus infection. Study background: Signatures in public TCR beta sequences pointed to both CMV infection and matching HLA type. The study, taken as a whole, reports: Dominant in the ex vivo response were TCR beta clonotypes restricted by HLA-C and specific for CMV. The study identified carriers of CMV plus the relevant HLA from cumulative public TCR beta family frequency.

Germline V gene lookup returns CDR1 SEHNR and CDR2 FQNEAQ (reference sequence). The CDR3 totals 19 residues. The junction had 22 bases not matched to a gene; V was cut back by 4 bases and J by 5 bases. Using its own MiXCR run on the reads, TCRdb lists one record per CDR3 protein. The repertoire holds more than 350,000 distinct CDR3 sequences, with 30% to 40% as singletons. This clonotype was seen a handful of times. The target antigen is unknown. The rearrangement joins TRBV7-9 to TRBJ1-2, with TRBD1 matching 7 bases. Sequencing was performed on PBMCs. The source is a human donor in good health (CMV status not recorded). Some clones in this sample may be carry-over from other donors' samples. CDR3 sequence reads: CASSSLSSGQPLKRYGYTF. CDR3 DNA sequence: TGTGCCAGCAGCTCCCTCTCCTCGGGACAGCCCTTGAAGAGATATGGCTACACCTTC.